This T cell receptor beta chain was observed in a study of shared clonotypes between healthy human individuals. Looking at the study overall: There were three CD4 naive, three CD4 memory, two CD8 naive and one CD8 memory plates per donor.

Germline V CDR1 and CDR2: SGHAT, FQNNGV. V was cut by 5 bases and J by 0 bases, with 10 bases left in between. The CDR3 runs 14 residues. Study-wide points: Approximately 5.3% was the fraction of naive CD4 clonotypes found shared across several donors.

Healthy and HIV-negative, the adult donors had no recent acute infections or vaccinations. Assay used: immunoSEQ multiplex PCR; TCRdb lists only in-frame clones, some missing. Here the sample spans under 2,500,000 clones, 90% to 97% being singletons. Turning to this clone: Its specificity is not known.

The V gene is TRBV11-2, the J gene TRBJ1-1, with a weak D call TRBD1 (6 bases). Sequences were obtained from naive CD4+ T cells sorted from blood. Subset noted: CD45RA+ positively selected. The sequence was collected from a man between 18 and 29 years old in good health. The CDR3 sequence is CASSAYRVNTEAFF. The CDR3 coding sequence is TGTGCCAGCAGCGCCTACAGGGTGAACACTGAAGCTTTCTTT.